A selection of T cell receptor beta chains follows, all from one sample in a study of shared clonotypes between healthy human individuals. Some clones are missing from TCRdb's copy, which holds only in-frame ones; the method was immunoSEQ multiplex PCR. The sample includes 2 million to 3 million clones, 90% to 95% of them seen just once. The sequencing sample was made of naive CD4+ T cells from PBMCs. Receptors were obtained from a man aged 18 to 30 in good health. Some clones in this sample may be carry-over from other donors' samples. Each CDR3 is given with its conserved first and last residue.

CASSSLAETQYF	TRBJ2-5	TRBV28
CAISGRDGDYEQYF	TRBJ2-7	TRBV10-3
CASSSPGLGTDTQYF	TRBJ2-3	TRBV28
CASMGGRLKETQYF	TRBJ2-5	TRBV2
CASSVCVGTDSTDTQYF	TRBJ2-3	TRBV12-1
CASSEALQQETQYF	TRBJ2-5	TRBV5-4
CASSDSSHTDTQYF	TRBJ2-3	TRBV2
CASSFGLAGVVNEQFF	TRBJ2-1	TRBV7-9
CASSFSRLAGNTDTQYF	TRBJ2-3	TRBV7-9
CASSQISGLSGNTIYF	TRBJ1-3	TRBV14
CASSLGGLAGGETDTQYF	TRBJ2-3	TRBV5-1
CASHSLNEKLFF	TRBJ1-4	TRBV28
CASSPLGQFNEKLFF	TRBJ1-4	TRBV5-1
CSGWGAKNIQYF	TRBJ2-4	TRBV29-1
CASSKGLAERTDTQYF	TRBJ2-3	TRBV5-1
CASSFSGAPQETQYF	TRBJ2-5	TRBV7-8
CASSSRTGGYDEQFF	TRBJ2-1	TRBV5-1
CASSLGNRAGANVLTF	TRBJ2-6	TRBV7-2
CASQVLVGEQFF	TRBJ2-1	TRBV28
CASSSRAAYGYTF	TRBJ1-2	TRBV7-2
CASSRGVSGNTIYF	TRBJ1-3	TRBV19
CASSSNPDTEAFF	TRBJ1-1	TRBV13
CASSLVGWGYTF	TRBJ1-2	TRBV7-2
CASSRLPGGAGGYTF	TRBJ1-2	TRBV7-2
CASSEQGTEEKLFF	TRBJ1-4	TRBV25-1
CASSALASQETQYF	TRBJ2-5	TRBV5-1
CASSLNGGLQETQYF	TRBJ2-5	TRBV11-3
CASSLRTGLSNEQFF	TRBJ2-1	TRBV11-1
CASRQGPTTGTQYF	TRBJ2-5	TRBV6-5
CASSSIKRGYEQYF	NA	TRBV11-2
CASSYGGQGFGYTF	TRBJ1-2	TRBV6-5
CASSQEGAGSRYEQYF	TRBJ2-7	TRBV4-1
CASSADGDTQYF	TRBJ2-3	TRBV11-3
CASSFDRGLDEQYF	TRBJ2-7	TRBV5-6
CASSGTEGAGGELFF	TRBJ2-2	TRBV12-5
CASSDDPLREIF	TRBJ2-1	TRBV7-2
CASTLGQGAPDTIYF	TRBJ1-3	TRBV5-5